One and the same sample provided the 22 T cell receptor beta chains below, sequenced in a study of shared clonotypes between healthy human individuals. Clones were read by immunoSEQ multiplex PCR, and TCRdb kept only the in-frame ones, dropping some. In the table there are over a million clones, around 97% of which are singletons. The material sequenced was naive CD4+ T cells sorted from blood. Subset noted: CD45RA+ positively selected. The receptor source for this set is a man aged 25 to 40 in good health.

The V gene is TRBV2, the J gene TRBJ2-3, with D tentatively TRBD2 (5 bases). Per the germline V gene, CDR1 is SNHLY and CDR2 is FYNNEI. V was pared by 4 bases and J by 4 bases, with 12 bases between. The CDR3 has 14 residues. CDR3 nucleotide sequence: TGTGCCAGCAGTGCTTTCCACGGGGCAGATACGCAGTATTTT. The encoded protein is CASSAFHGADTQYF.

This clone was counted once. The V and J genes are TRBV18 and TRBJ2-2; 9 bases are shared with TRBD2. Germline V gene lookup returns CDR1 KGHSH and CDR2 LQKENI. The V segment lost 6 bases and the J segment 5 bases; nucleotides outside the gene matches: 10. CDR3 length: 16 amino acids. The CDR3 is CASSRYSGRGTGELFF. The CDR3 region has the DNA TGTGCCAGCTCGCGTTATAGCGGGAGAGGGACCGGGGAGCTGTTTTTT.

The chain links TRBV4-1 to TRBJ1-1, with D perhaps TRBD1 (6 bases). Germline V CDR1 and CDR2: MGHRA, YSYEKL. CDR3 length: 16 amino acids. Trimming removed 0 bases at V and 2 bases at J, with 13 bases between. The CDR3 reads CASSQDFTGINTEAFF. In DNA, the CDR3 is TGCGCCAGCAGCCAAGATTTCACAGGGATAAACACTGAAGCTTTCTTT.

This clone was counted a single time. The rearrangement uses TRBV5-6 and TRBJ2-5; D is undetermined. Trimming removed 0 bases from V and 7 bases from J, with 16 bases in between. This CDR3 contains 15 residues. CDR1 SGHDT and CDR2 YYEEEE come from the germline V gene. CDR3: CASSLGPKPMWTQYF. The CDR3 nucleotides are TGTGCCAGCAGCTTGGGGCCGAAACCCATGTGGACCCAGTACTTC. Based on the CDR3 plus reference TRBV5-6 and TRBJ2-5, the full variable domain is DAGVTQSPTHLIKTRGQQVTLRCSPKSGHDTVSWYQQALGQGPQFIFQYYEEEERQRGNFPDRFSGHQFPNYSSELNVNALLLGDSALYLCASSLGPKPMWTQYFGPGTRLLVL.

CDR3 region: CASSLPRASTDTQYF. The CDR3 nucleotides are TGCGCCAGCAGCTTGCCCAGGGCTAGCACAGATACGCAGTATTTT. The chain uses TRBV5-1 and TRBJ2-3; tentative D call: TRBD1 (5 bases). The CDR3 has 15 residues. The V end was cut by 1 base, the J end by 0 bases, with 9 bases between. Germline assignment: CDR1 SGHRS and CDR2 YFSETQ.

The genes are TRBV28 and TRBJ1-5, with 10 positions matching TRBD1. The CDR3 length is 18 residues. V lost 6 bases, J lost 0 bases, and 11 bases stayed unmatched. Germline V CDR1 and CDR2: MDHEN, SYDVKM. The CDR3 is CASRIDRGLSNSNQPQHF. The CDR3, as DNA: TGTGCCAGCAGGATAGACAGGGGGCTTTCCAATAGCAATCAGCCCCAGCATTTT.

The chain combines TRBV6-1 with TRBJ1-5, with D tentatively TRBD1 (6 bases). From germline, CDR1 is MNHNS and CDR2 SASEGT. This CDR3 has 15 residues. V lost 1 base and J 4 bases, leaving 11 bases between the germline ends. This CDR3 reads CASSEDGTHNQPQHF. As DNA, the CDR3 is TGTGCCAGCAGTGAAGATGGGACACATAATCAGCCCCAGCATTTT.

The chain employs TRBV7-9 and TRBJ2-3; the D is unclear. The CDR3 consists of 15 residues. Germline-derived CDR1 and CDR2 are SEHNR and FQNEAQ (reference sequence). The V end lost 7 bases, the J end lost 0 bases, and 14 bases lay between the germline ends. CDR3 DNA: TGTGCCAGCACCGACCGGCCAGCCAGCACAGATACGCAGTATTTT. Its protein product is CASTDRPASTDTQYF.

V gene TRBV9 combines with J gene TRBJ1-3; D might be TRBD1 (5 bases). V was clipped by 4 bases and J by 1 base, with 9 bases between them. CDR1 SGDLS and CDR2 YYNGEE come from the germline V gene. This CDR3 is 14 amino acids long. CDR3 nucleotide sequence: TGTGCCAGCAGCCCCACAGGTTCTGGAAACACCATATATTTT. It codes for CASSPTGSGNTIYF.

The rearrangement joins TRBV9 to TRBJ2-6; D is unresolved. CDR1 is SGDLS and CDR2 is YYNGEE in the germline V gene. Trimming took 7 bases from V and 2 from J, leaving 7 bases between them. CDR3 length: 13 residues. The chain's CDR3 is CASAIPGANVLTF. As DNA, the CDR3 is TGTGCCAGCGCTATCCCTGGGGCCAACGTCCTGACTTTC.

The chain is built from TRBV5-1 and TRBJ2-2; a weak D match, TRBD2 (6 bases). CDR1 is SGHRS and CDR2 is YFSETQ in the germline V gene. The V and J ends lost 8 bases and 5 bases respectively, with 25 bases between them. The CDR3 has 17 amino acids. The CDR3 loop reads CASDRDLSYGGTGELFF. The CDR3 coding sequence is TGCGCCAGTGACCGGGACTTATCTTATGGTGGGACCGGGGAGCTGTTTTTT. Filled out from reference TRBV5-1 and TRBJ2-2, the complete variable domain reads KAGVTQTPRYLIKTRGQQVTLSCSPISGHRSVSWYQQTPGQGLQFLFEYFSETQRNKGNFPGRFSGRQFSNSRSEMNVSTLELGDSALYLCASDRDLSYGGTGELFFGEGSRLTVL.

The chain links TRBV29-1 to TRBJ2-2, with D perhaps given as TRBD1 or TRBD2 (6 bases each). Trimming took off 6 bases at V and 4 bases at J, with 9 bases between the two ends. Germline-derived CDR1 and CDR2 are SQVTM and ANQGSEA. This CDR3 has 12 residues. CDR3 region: CSVRGVTGELFF. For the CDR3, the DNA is TGCAGCGTGAGGGGGGTCACCGGGGAGCTGTTTTTT.

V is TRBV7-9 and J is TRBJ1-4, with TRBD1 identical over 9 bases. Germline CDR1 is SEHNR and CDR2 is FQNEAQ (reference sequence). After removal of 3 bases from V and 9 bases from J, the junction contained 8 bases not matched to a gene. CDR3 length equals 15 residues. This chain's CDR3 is CASSLWDRDFKKLFF. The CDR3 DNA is TGTGCCAGCAGCTTGTGGGACAGGGATTTTAAAAAACTGTTTTTT.

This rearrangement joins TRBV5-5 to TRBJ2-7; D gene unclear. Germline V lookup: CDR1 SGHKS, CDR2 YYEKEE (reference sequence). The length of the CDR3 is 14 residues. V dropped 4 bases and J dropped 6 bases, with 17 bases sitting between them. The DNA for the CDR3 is TGTGCCAGCAGCGCGCGCAGCCGGGCCCCCGAGCAGTACTTC. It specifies CASSARSRAPEQYF.

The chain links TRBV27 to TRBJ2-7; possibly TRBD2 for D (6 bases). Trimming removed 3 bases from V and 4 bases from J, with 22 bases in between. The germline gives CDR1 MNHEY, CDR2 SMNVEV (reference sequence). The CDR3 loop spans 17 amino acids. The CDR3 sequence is CASSLFAHPGGVYEQYF. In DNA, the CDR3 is TGTGCCAGCAGTTTGTTTGCGCACCCAGGCGGGGTTTACGAGCAGTACTTC.

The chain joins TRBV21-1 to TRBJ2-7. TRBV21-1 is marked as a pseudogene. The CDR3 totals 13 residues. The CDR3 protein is CASSKAPYYEQYF. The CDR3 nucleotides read TGTGCCAGCAGCAAAGCACCTTACTACGAGCAGTACTTC.

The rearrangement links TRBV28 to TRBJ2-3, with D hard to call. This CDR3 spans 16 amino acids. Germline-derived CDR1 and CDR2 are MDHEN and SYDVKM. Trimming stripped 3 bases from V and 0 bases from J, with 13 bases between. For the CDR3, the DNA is TGTGCCAGCAGTTTCGCTTTGGAGTCTAGCACAGATACGCAGTATTTT. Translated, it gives CASSFALESSTDTQYF. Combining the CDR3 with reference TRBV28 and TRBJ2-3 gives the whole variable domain DVKVTQSSRYLVKRTGEKVFLECVQDMDHENMFWYRQDPGLGLRLIYFSYDVKMKEKGDIPEGYSVSREKKERFSLILESASTNQTSMYLCASSFALESSTDTQYFGPGTRLTVL.

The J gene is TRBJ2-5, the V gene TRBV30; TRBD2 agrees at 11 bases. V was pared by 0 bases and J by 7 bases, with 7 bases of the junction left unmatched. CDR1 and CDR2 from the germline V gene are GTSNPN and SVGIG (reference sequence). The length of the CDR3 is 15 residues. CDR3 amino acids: CAWSVLAGEMGTQYF. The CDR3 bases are TGTGCCTGGAGTGTACTAGCGGGAGAAATGGGGACCCAGTACTTC.

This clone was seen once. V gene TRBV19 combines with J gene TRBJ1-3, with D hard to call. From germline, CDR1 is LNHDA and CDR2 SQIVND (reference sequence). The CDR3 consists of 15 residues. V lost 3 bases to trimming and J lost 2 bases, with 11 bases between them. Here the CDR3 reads CASSMRFKTGNTIYF. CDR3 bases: TGTGCCAGTAGTATGAGGTTTAAAACTGGAAACACCATATATTTT. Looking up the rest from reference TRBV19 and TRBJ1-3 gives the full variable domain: DGGITQSPKYLFRKEGQNVTLSCEQNLNHDAMYWYRQDPGQGLRLIYYSQIVNDFQKGDIAEGYSVSREKKESFPLTVTSAQKNPTAFYLCASSMRFKTGNTIYFGEGSWLTVV.

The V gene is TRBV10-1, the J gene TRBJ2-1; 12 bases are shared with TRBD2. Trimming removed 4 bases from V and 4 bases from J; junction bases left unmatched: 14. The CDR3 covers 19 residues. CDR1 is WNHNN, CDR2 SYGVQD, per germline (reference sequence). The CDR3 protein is CASSAPPGSGLAGYNEQFF. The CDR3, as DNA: TGCGCCAGCAGTGCCCCCCCGGGATCCGGACTAGCGGGGTACAATGAGCAGTTCTTC.

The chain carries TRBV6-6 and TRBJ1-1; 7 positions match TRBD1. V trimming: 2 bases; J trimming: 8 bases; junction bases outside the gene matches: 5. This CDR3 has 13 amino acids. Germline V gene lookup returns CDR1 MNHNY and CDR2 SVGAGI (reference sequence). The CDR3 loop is CASSYEDRSEAFF. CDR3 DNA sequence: TGTGCCAGCAGTTACGAGGACAGGTCCGAAGCTTTCTTT.

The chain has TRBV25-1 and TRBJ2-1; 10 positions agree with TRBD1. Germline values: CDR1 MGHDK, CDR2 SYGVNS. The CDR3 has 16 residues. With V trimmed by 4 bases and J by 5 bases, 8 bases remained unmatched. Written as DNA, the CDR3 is TGTGCCAGCAGTGTCCCGGGACAGGGGCCCAACAATGAGCAGTTCTTC. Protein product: CASSVPGQGPNNEQFF.